The present T cell receptor beta chain was sequenced within a study of cytomegalovirus exposure and HLA in healthy donors (TCRdb year 2017). In the study overall: An earlier analysis of about 560 of the donors reported approximately 300 Gb of sequence data and around 100 million unique TCR beta sequences obtained from about 179 million T cells. About 320 gigabases of sequencing data and tens of millions of unique TCR sequences were included in an early release covering 550 to 650 HLA-typed donors. Of the 350 to 400 genotyped donors, roughly 85% fell in the genetic ancestry cluster associated with self-reported Caucasian donors. The study aimed to test whether cataloging public T cell receptors could reveal signatures of past pathogen exposure. The T cell repertoires of 666 subjects were profiled by immunosequencing and related to cytomegalovirus serostatus. Along with the roughly 700-subject first cohort, a separate validation cohort of some 130 different subjects was used. The study combined high-throughput TCR immunosequencing, statistical association of individual TCRs with disease status, and machine learning to predict cytomegalovirus infection status. A later analysis re-analyzed previously published TCR beta repertoires from 500 to 700 donors and added high-resolution HLA genotyping to study TCR occurrence patterns. The later analysis used no new phenotypic data to find candidate immune exposures, relying instead on TCR beta sequences and their occurrence across donors. An earlier analysis of a few hundred of the donors applied high-throughput TCR beta sequencing to assess whether each TCR beta V gene segment acted as functional or pseudogenic. Donor age, sex, ethnicity and CMV serostatus were collected together with the repertoire data. A later genetic analysis used genome-wide SNP genotypes for about 65% of the 666 donors, treating that subset as a discovery cohort. Every discovery cohort repertoire had been produced on one sequencing platform. HLA typing included class I and class II loci at four-digit resolution. The number of typed donors differed by locus: 629-630 for A, B, C, DRB1 and DQB1; 522 for DQA1; around 580 for DPA1; and 450 to 480 for DPB1. Roughly 5 DR-DQ haplotypes were handled as single units for association and clustering, since linkage in the cohort was strong. Across some 400 genotyped donors of the cohort, an average of about 250,000 unique TCR beta nucleotide sequences per donor were sequenced, and approximately 17% of those sequences were non-productive. Study-wide findings and limitations: Several of the top co-occurrence clusters appeared to be linked to parvovirus B19, influenza, CMV and Epstein-Barr virus, according to a later analysis. Linkage disequilibrium might explain the correlated functional status among segregating V segments, but an unknown experimental factor could not be ruled out. Presence/absence analyses assumed roughly uniform sequencing depth across donors, an assumption that may not hold. A few of the identified cytomegalovirus-associated TCR beta chains were confirmed in vitro to be specific for cytomegalovirus antigens. Because counts were too low, around 17 rarely observed V segments, including chromosome 9 orphons, were left out of the earlier analysis of a few hundred of the donors. A later analysis found that most CMV-associated TCR beta chains appeared HLA-restricted, with HLA associations seemingly driven largely by CMV exposure. A further reported finding was that TCR beta sequences accurately predicted the HLA-A and HLA-B alleles for most subjects in the first cohort. Broadly in line with IMGT annotations, most TCR beta V segments showed up in productive rearrangements about 87% or about 30% of the time in an earlier analysis of several hundred of the donors. This cohort had only TCR beta chains sequenced, and the lack of alpha or paired-chain data limited which features could be detected. Some IMGT-functional V segments, including TRBV6-2 and TRBV6-3, could not be told apart with the 87-base-pair reads, so those segments were excluded. V-gene and J-gene trimming of TCR beta chains was associated with a missense DCLRE1C variant in a later genetic analysis, and the association was replicated in an independent cohort. When HLA alleles, especially DR and DQ, strongly co-occurred, TCR associations were difficult to assign to individual alleles. Cytomegalovirus status was reported to be diagnosed by the classifier with high specificity and sensitivity in both the original and validation cohorts. According to a later genetic analysis, donors in an Asian-associated ancestry cluster had fewer N-insertions in productive TCRs than the approximately 610-donor mean. Immune exposure information for the cohort was limited to CMV serostatus. A later analysis found that HLA-associated TCR beta chains were more clonally expanded and had lower generation probabilities than equally common non-associated chains. A later analysis associated some 17,000 TCR beta sequences with specific HLA alleles at a false discovery rate of 0.05. According to the authors, the approach could potentially be generalized to other disease states and immunological phenotypes. The study gave a list of 150 to 200 TCR beta chains associated with cytomegalovirus. A cluster of highly shared sequence variants was judged likely to be a technical artifact of the sequencing pipeline. Because some donors lacked HLA typing at each locus, the association tests relied only on the typed subset. A later analysis found that TCR association rates varied across HLA loci, with DRB1 alleles showing the most associated TCRs and HLA-C alleles the fewest. While some public TCRs were present in many individuals, most TCR sequences turned up only very rarely across donors.

With regard to this clone: Its target antigen remains unknown. The record has no base qualities; no much larger clone is one base away.

The cohort was made up of 666 healthy bone marrow donors. All cohort members were sampled while nominally healthy, although unrecorded immune exposures were likely present. The donor was CMV seropositive and belonged to the group of 250 to 300 seropositive cohort members. A peripheral blood sample was provided by each donor, and peripheral blood mononuclear cells were used for TCR beta sequencing. The Qiagen DNeasy Blood Extraction Kit was used to extract genomic DNA from the blood cell samples. Preparation of the library involved the immunoSEQ multiplex PCR assay. A mixture of 60 forward primers for TCR Vbeta segments and 13 reverse primers for TCR Jbeta segments was used in the multiplex PCR. The CDR3 region of rearranged TCR beta genes was amplified from genomic DNA with a multiplex PCR assay. The Illumina HiSeq System was used to sequence the amplified TCR beta libraries as 87-base-pair reads. The authors' pipeline ran thus. A later analysis tallied 75 million to 95 million unique TCR beta chains across the 600 to 700 repertoires, and approximately 12 million of those chains were shared by two or more donors. To remove PCR and sequencing errors, raw reads were error-corrected and collapsed into unique sequences using a nearest-neighbor algorithm that merged closely related sequences. V, D and J gene segments were assigned by aligning CDR3 sequences to IMGT reference sequences. Each retained sequence needed at least a six-nucleotide match to both a V gene segment and a J gene segment. A rearrangement counted as productive if the CDR3 had no stop codons and remained in frame with V and J, and every other rearrangement counted as non-productive. CDR3 was defined by IMGT convention, running from the second conserved V-encoded cysteine to the conserved J-encoded phenylalanine. Sequences without an unambiguous match to a single V gene segment were excluded from the earlier analysis of about 600 of the donors. An earlier analysis of almost 600 of the donors classified V segments as functional when productive rearrangements were above 56.7% and as segregating when the standard deviation between donors was above 5%. To diagnose cytomegalovirus status from the catalog of TCR beta chain sequences, a statistical classification framework was built. In a later analysis, TCR nucleotide sequences were compared against IMGT/GENE-DB human TR gene sequences so that V and J genes could be assigned. Using the TCRdist pipeline, a later analysis assigned CDR3 sequences along with most-parsimonious VDJ recombination scenarios. In a later analysis, each TCR beta chain was defined by its CDR3 amino acid sequence together with its V-gene family, and reads without a unique V-gene family were excluded. In a later analysis, 450 to 600 highly shared, low-generation-probability nucleotide sequences were removed to address suspected cross-contamination and a sequencing artifact. For each public chain, a later analysis derived a clonal expansion index from normalized ranks of inferred template counts within each repertoire. A later analysis computed generation probabilities with a VDJ recombination model fitted to out-of-frame rearrangements, and checked the results against IGoR. Hypergeometric tests were used in a later analysis to score TCR-TCR, TCR-HLA and TCR-CMV co-occurrence, with a repertoire-size bias correction applied to the TCR pairs. To estimate false discovery rates, a later analysis permuted the HLA or CMV assignments 20 times. A later analysis grouped co-occurring TCRs with DBSCAN, adding TCRdist sequence similarity when clustering within HLA-allele-positive subsets. For co-occurrence clustering, repertoires with fewer than 30,000 or more than 120,000 public chains were excluded, along with a handful of repertoires with anomalous nucleotide sharing. TCRdb mirrors the immuneACCESS table, restricted to in-frame sequences. Some clones are absent from its copies; in checked studies, under half trace to an unresolved V gene, and the reason for the others is unknown. V and J calls and clone size are given by that table; D and trimming were obtained from the DNA. Recorded for this sample are tens of thousands of clones; roughly 88% of them occurred a single time. The ten largest clones take up 11% of the sample.

CDR1 and CDR2 (SGHDT, YYEEEE) derive from the germline V gene. From the cysteine up to the phenylalanine, the CDR3 has a length of 15 residues. The DNA shown is the 45-base CDR3, in frame from base 1. At the junction V is shortened by 7 bases and J by 5 bases, with 21 bases in between. This sequence originates from a woman aged 35 to 49 in good health and CMV-seropositive. Input material: PBMCs. The chain uses TRBV5-6 and TRBJ2-5; TRBD1 is perhaps the D gene, given 6 matching bases. The CDR3: CASGRGDKRWETQYF. The bases read TGTGCCAGCGGTAGAGGGGACAAGAGGTGGGAGACCCAGTACTTC.